The next 14 T cell receptor beta chains were all read from a single sample in a study of beta chain features in type 1 diabetes. Expressed TCRB transcripts got sequenced, as all isolated RNA was reverse transcribed. Assay: immunoSEQ multiplex PCR; the TCRdb copy retains only in-frame clones and omits some. The sample yields about 360,000 clones, over 10% seen once. The sequenced sample consisted of naive CD4+ T cells from blood. These receptor sequences come from a man aged 18-30 years in good health.

The rearrangement uses TRBV7-2 and TRBJ1-2, with TRBD1 matching over 8 bases. The CDR3 is 16 residues long. Per the germline V gene, CDR1 is SGHTA and CDR2 is FQGNSA. The V segment lost 7 bases and the J segment 5 bases; nucleotides outside the gene matches: 15. The CDR3 DNA follows: TGTGCCAGCAACTATGCTCTAACAGGGGGGTCGTATGGCTACACCTTC. Amino acid sequence: CASNYALTGGSYGYTF.

The V gene is TRBV2, the J gene TRBJ1-5; maybe TRBD1 (5 bases). This CDR3 is 14 amino acids long. Germline CDR1 and CDR2: SNHLY and FYNNEI. Trimming stripped 4 bases from V and 4 bases from J, with 11 bases between. CDR3 in DNA: TGTGCCAGCAGTGGGGGACTGGGGAATCAGCCCCAGCATTTT. This codes for CASSGGLGNQPQHF.

The CDR3 is CASSFGSGDTEAFF. The CDR3 DNA follows: TGTGCCAGCAGCTTTGGTTCAGGGGACACTGAAGCTTTCTTT. V is TRBV7-2 and J is TRBJ1-1, with D possibly being TRBD1 (6 bases). Germline CDR1 and CDR2: SGHTA and FQGNSA. The CDR3 runs 14 residues. V lost 3 bases and J lost 3, with 11 bases in between.

The chain combines TRBV7-9 with TRBJ2-7, with 8 nucleotides matching TRBD1. Trimming took 5 bases from V and 4 from J; bases not matched to a gene: 10. The CDR3 sequence is 15 residues long. In germline, CDR1 is SEHNR, CDR2 FQNEAQ (reference sequence). As DNA, the CDR3 is TGTGCCAGCAGCCTGGGGACAGGATTTTATTACGAGCAGTACTTC. This translates into CASSLGTGFYYEQYF.

The J gene is TRBJ2-6, the V gene TRBV14, with a weak D call TRBD1 (5 bases). This CDR3 has 15 residues. V gave up 4 bases and J gave up 1 base, with 8 bases separating them. Germline loops: CDR1 SGHDN, CDR2 FVKESK. The DNA for the CDR3 is TGTGCCAGCAGCCCCAGGGTATCTGGGGCCAACGTCCTGACTTTC. It yields the protein CASSPRVSGANVLTF.

This clone was counted a few times. V is TRBV5-1 and J is TRBJ2-1; D is undetermined. CDR1 is SGHRS and CDR2 is YFSETQ in the germline V gene. V was cut by 4 bases and J by 10 bases, with 12 bases left in between. The CDR3 is 12 amino acids. In DNA form, the CDR3 reads TGCGCCAGCAGCGGAGACCGCCCGGAGCAGTTCTTC. Its protein is CASSGDRPEQFF.

V and J are TRBV11-1 and TRBJ2-4; weak D call: TRBD1 (5 bases). Germline V CDR1 and CDR2: SGHAT, FQDESV (reference sequence). This CDR3 has 14 amino acids. Trimming shortened V by 1 base and J by 3 bases, and 7 bases separated the two germline ends. The CDR3 is CASSLGTSKNIQYF. CDR3 in DNA: TGTGCCAGCAGCTTAGGGACAAGCAAAAACATTCAGTACTTC.

The chain recombines TRBV19 with TRBJ2-3; a possible D gene is TRBD2 (5 bases). This CDR3 is built from 15 residues. Between the trimmed V and J ends, which lost 7 bases and 0 bases, there was a span of 14 bases. The V gene's germline CDR1 is LNHDA and CDR2 SQIVND (reference sequence). The CDR3 here is CASTDRGTSTDTQYF. CDR3 DNA sequence: TGTGCCAGTACCGATCGGGGTACTAGCACAGATACGCAGTATTTT.

The gene calls are TRBV29-1 and TRBJ2-2; weak D call: TRBD1 (5 bases). Germline-derived CDR1 and CDR2 are SQVTM and ANQGSEA. The CDR3 extends over 14 amino acids. CDR3 in DNA: TGCAGTTCGGCGTTGAGTAGGGGAACCGGGGAGCTGTTTTTT. As protein: CSSALSRGTGELFF.

The chain employs TRBV6-6 and TRBJ1-1, with D perhaps TRBD1 (6 bases). V was clipped by 0 bases and J by 1 base, with 12 bases between them. CDR3 size: 16 residues. Per germline, CDR1 MNHNY and CDR2 SVGAGI (reference sequence). The CDR3 spells CASSYSSADRNTEAFF. DNA of the CDR3: TGTGCCAGCAGTTACTCATCAGCGGACAGGAACACTGAAGCTTTCTTT.

This clone has a handful of counts. The chain carries TRBV5-1 and TRBJ2-1; 9 bases line up with TRBD2. This CDR3 comprises 16 residues. Germline V gives CDR1 SGHRS, CDR2 YFSETQ. V shed 0 bases, J shed 8 bases, and the junction held 9 bases outside the gene matches. This CDR3 is CASSLAVAGALYEQFF. Here the CDR3 DNA reads TGCGCCAGCAGCTTGGCCGTAGCGGGAGCTTTGTATGAGCAGTTCTTC. The full variable domain, in which reference TRBV5-1 and TRBJ2-1 provide the parts outside the CDR3, is KAGVTQTPRYLIKTRGQQVTLSCSPISGHRSVSWYQQTPGQGLQFLFEYFSETQRNKGNFPGRFSGRQFSNSRSEMNVSTLELGDSALYLCASSLAVAGALYEQFFGPGTRLTVL.

This clone was seen only a few times. The J gene is TRBJ1-2, the V gene TRBV25-1; D remains ambiguous. The CDR3 is 14 amino acids. Trimming left V 0 bases short and J 7 bases short, with 12 bases between. Germline V gene lookup returns CDR1 MGHDK and CDR2 SYGVNS. In nucleotides, the CDR3 is TGTGCCAGCAGTGAATATAACTCCCCGCCTGGCTACACCTTC. Its protein is CASSEYNSPPGYTF.

V is TRBV9 and J is TRBJ2-7, with 9 bases aligning to TRBD1. The CDR3 sequence is 15 residues long. The germline CDR1 and CDR2 sequences are SGDLS and YYNGEE. V was clipped by 0 bases and J by 2 bases; unmatched bases: 3. In nucleotides, the CDR3 is TGTGCCAGCAGCGTAGGGGGACAGGGAGCCTACGAGCAGTACTTC. Amino acids: CASSVGGQGAYEQYF.

The chain uses TRBV5-1 and TRBJ1-5; 7 bases line up with TRBD1. Germline CDR1 reads SGHRS; CDR2 reads YFSETQ. Trimming at V came to 3 bases and at J to 5 bases, leaving 5 bases not matched to a gene. This CDR3 region has 14 residues. This chain's CDR3 is CASSYLGGDQPQHF. For the CDR3, the DNA is TGCGCCAGCAGCTATTTAGGGGGCGATCAGCCCCAGCATTTT.